This note documents a single T cell receptor beta chain sequence. Antigen specificity is unknown. The data are from a study of beta chain features in type 1 diabetes. Study-wide points: Insertions at VDJ junctions were less frequent in type 1 diabetes patients. These patients also deleted more nucleotides at the same junctions. Patients with Type 1 diabetes showed moderately but significantly shorter TCRB CDR3s in all four CD4+ subsets.

The CDR3 contains 16 residues. Germline CDR1 reads GTSNPN; CDR2 reads SVGIG (reference sequence). Unmatched junction bases numbered 10, after V lost 1 base and J lost 6 bases. What was sequenced were expressed TCRB transcripts, since all of the isolated RNA had been reverse transcribed. There were approximately 3.5 million reads on average in the naive, central memory and regulatory T cell samples. The data were produced by immunoSEQ multiplex PCR, yet TCRdb's version contains in-frame clones alone and is incomplete. The sample holds about 370,000 clones, around 16% seen once. This chain joins TRBV30 and TRBJ2-3; 10 nucleotides line up with TRBD2. The origin of this receptor is a woman aged 18-29 years in good health. The sample comprised naive CD4+ T cells from blood. DNA of the CDR3: TGTGCCTGGAGTGACGAAGCGGGGGGGCCAAGGGATACGCAGTATTTT. Protein: CAWSDEAGGPRDTQYF.